The text below deals with one TCR beta chain. This entry is derived from a study of blood T cell repertoires in COVID-19. Study-level background: Samples came from the United States, Italy and Spain, spanning acute and convalescent COVID-19. Sample material is recorded as cDNA or gDNA derived from T cells, B-cell-depleted T cells, or PBMCs.

CDR1 and CDR2 (germline): SGHNT, YYREEE (reference sequence). There are 14 residues in the CDR3. Trimming left V 2 bases short and J 1 base short, with 6 bases between. Per the authors' pipeline: Quantification of nucleated cells was approximated via reference gene primer amplification. The assay was immunoSEQ multiplex PCR, and TCRdb's table has in-frame clones only and misses some. V and J calls and clone size are those listed in that table; D and trimming were worked out from the DNA. The repertoire holds some 130,000 clones, with 75% to 90% as singletons. The sequencing input was peripheral blood. This chain joins TRBV5-4 and TRBJ2-2, with D uncertain. The sequence was collected from a man in his fifties with active COVID-19. CDR3 residues: CASSFSVNTGELFF. CDR3 in DNA: TGTGCCAGCAGCTTTAGTGTGAACACCGGGGAGCTGTTTTTT.